The 9 T cell receptor beta chains below all came from one sample that was sequenced in a study of T-cell reconstitution after alpha-beta-depleted transplantation in children. Unique molecular identifiers tagged the TCRbeta library. TCRdb passed the PCR reads through MiXCR, listing each CDR3 protein once. Of about 980,000 distinct CDR3 sequences listed, roughly 29% are singletons. Sequenced material: PBMCs, mostly from graft donor cells, taken 360 days after TCRalphabeta/CD19-depleted stem cell transplant. The receptors shown here come from a boy under three years old who had a stem cell transplant for SCID, so the T cells may come from the graft donor.

The V gene is TRBV27, the J gene TRBJ2-4; D is undetermined. The CDR3 loop spans 13 amino acids. V lost 3 bases to trimming and J lost 5 bases, with 8 bases between them. CDR1 is MNHEY, CDR2 SMNVEV, per germline (reference sequence). CDR3: CASSFARQNIQYF. The CDR3 nucleotides read TGTGCCAGCAGTTTCGCGCGCCAAAACATTCAGTACTTC.

This clonotype was counted only a few times. Here the CDR3 DNA reads TGCAGTGCTAGCAGGGCCTACGAGCAGTACTTC. It codes for CSASRAYEQYF. The chain uses TRBV20-1 and TRBJ2-7; the D gene is possibly TRBD1 (5 bases). Trimming left V 3 bases short and J 2 bases short, with 5 bases between. The CDR3 runs to 11 residues. Germline-derived CDR1 and CDR2 are DFQATT and SNEGSKA (reference sequence).

The chain couples TRBV9 to TRBJ2-7; possibly TRBD1 or TRBD2 for D (6 bases each). The CDR3 has 14 residues. Germline values: CDR1 SGDLS, CDR2 YYNGEE. V was trimmed by 2 bases and J by 3 bases, leaving 12 bases between them. The CDR3: CASSVSGGLYEQYF. Written as DNA, the CDR3 is TGTGCCAGCAGCGTCTCCGGGGGCCTCTACGAGCAGTACTTC.

A few counts support this clonotype. This rearrangement joins TRBV20-1 to TRBJ2-7; TRBD2 matches 8 bases. Germline V CDR1 and CDR2: DFQATT, SNEGSKA (reference sequence). The CDR3 has 14 residues. J was trimmed by 1 base and V by 2 bases; bases with no gene match: 4. The CDR3 DNA reads as TGCAGTGCTAGACGCGGGGGGCGATCCTACGAGCAGTACTTC. Translating it yields CSARRGGRSYEQYF.

This clonotype was recorded a few times. The V call is TRBV5-1, the J call TRBJ2-3, with 8 positions matching TRBD1. This CDR3 region has 16 residues. In germline, CDR1 is SGHRS, CDR2 YFSETQ. Unmatched junction bases numbered 5, after V lost 1 base and J lost 1 base. CDR3 in amino acids: CASSLPTGAGTDTQYF. The CDR3 DNA follows: TGCGCCAGCAGCTTGCCGACAGGGGCTGGCACAGATACGCAGTATTTT.

This sequence joins TRBV20-1 and TRBJ2-2; D unclear. This CDR3 has 13 residues. Germline V gene sequence: CDR1 DFQATT, CDR2 SNEGSKA (reference sequence). Deletions cut 4 bases from V and 4 bases from J, with 10 bases between. In nucleotides, the CDR3 is TGCAGTGCTATATCGGTTCGCACCGGGGAGCTGTTTTTT. It encodes CSAISVRTGELFF.

The genes are TRBV19 and TRBJ2-2; 8 nucleotides agree with TRBD1. V was clipped by 7 bases and J by 0 bases; unmatched bases: 7. CDR1 is LNHDA, CDR2 SQIVND, per germline (reference sequence). The length of the CDR3 is 16 residues. The CDR3 DNA sequence: TGTGCCAGTAAACCGACAGGGGCGGCGAACACCGGGGAGCTGTTTTTT. Encoded protein: CASKPTGAANTGELFF.

This clonotype was seen only once. V and J are TRBV5-1 and TRBJ2-3; tentatively, D is TRBD1 (5 bases). Germline V gene lookup returns CDR1 SGHRS and CDR2 YFSETQ. The CDR3 totals 15 residues. V shed 1 base and J shed 6 bases, with 15 bases lying between them. The CDR3 loop reads CASSLIQGSADTQYF. In DNA form, the CDR3 reads TGCGCCAGCAGCTTGATCCAGGGTTCGGCGGATACGCAGTATTTT.

This clonotype was counted many times. CDR3 nucleotides: TGTGCCAGCACTTTTTGGACAGGGTCAGGGGAGACCCAGTACTTC. The encoded protein is CASTFWTGSGETQYF. The J gene is TRBJ2-5, the V gene TRBV7-9, with 8 nucleotides matching TRBD1. V gave up 7 bases and J gave up 5 bases; unmatched junction bases: 12. Per the germline V gene, CDR1 is SEHNR and CDR2 is FQNEAQ (reference sequence). The CDR3 length is 15 residues.